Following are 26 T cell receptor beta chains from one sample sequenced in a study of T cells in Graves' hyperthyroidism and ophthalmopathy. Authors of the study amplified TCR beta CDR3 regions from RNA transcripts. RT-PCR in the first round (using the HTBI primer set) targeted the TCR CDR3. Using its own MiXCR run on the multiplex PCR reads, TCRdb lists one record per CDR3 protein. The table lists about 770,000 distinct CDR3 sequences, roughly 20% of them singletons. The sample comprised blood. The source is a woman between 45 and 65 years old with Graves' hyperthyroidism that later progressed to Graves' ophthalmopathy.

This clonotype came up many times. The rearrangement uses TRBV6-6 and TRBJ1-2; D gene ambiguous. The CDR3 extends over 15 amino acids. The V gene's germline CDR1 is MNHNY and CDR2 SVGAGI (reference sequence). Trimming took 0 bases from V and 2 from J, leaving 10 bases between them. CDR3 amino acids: CASSYSRAQNYGYTF. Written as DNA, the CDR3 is TGTGCCAGCAGTTACTCGAGGGCGCAGAACTATGGCTACACCTTC.

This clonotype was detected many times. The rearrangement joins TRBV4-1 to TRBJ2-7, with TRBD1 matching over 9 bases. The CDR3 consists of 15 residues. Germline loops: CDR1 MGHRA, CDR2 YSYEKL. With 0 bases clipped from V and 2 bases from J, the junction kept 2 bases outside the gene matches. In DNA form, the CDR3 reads TGCGCCAGCAGCCAAGATTGGACAGGGGCCTACGAGCAGTACTTC. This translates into CASSQDWTGAYEQYF.

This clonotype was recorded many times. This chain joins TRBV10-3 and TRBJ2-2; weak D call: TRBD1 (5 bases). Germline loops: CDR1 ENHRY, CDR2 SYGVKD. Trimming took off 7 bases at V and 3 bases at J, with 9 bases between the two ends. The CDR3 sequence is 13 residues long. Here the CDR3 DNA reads TGTGCCATCACCAGGGTAGACACCGGGGAGCTGTTTTTT. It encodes CAITRVDTGELFF.

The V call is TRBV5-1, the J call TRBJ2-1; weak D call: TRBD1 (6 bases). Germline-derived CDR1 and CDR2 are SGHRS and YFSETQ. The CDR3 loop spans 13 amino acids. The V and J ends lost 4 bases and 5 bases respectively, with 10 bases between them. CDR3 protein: CASSTPGDNEQFF. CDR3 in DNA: TGCGCCAGCAGCACCCCAGGGGACAATGAGCAGTTCTTC.

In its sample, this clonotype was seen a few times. The CDR3 sequence: CASSVGSGSQPQHF. For the CDR3, the DNA is TGTGCCAGCAGCGTAGGATCCGGGTCTCAGCCCCAGCATTTT. This sequence joins TRBV9 and TRBJ1-5; the D is unclear. The CDR3 loop spans 14 amino acids. V lost 0 bases and J lost 6, with 10 bases in between. Per the germline V gene, CDR1 is SGDLS and CDR2 is YYNGEE.

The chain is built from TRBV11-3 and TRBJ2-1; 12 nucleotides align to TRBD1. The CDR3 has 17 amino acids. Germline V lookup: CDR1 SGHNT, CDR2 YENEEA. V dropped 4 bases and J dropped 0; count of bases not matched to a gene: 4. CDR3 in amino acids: CASSWGQGASSYNEQFF. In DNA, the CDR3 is TGTGCCAGCAGCTGGGGACAGGGGGCGAGCTCCTACAATGAGCAGTTCTTC.

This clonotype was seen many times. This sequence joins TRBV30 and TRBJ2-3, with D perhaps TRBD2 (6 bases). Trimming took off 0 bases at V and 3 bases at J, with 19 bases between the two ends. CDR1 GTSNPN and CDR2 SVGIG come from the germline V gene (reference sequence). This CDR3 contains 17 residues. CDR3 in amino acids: CAWSVRGARRATDTQYF. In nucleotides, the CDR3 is TGTGCCTGGAGTGTACGAGGGGCGCGGAGGGCTACAGATACGCAGTATTTT.

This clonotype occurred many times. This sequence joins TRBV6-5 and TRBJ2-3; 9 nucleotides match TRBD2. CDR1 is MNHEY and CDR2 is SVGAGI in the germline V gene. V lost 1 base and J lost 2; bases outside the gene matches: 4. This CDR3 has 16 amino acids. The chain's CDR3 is CASSYWASGVTDTQYF. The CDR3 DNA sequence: TGTGCCAGCAGTTACTGGGCTAGCGGGGTCACAGATACGCAGTATTTT.

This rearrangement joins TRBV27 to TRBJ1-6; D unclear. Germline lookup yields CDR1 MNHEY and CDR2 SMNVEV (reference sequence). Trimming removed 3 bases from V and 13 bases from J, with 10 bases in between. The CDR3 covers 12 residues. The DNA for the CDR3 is TGTGCCAGCAGTTTTGAAGGGTTCCCCCTCCACTTT. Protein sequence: CASSFEGFPLHF.

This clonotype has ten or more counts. The CDR3 nucleotides read TGTGCCAGCTGGGGGACAGGGACTTACGAGCAGTACTTC. Protein product: CASWGTGTYEQYF. The J gene is TRBJ2-7, the V gene TRBV7-9; 9 nucleotides align to TRBD1. The CDR3 contains 13 residues. CDR1 and CDR2 (germline): SEHNR, FQNEAQ (reference sequence). The V gene end was trimmed by 8 bases and the J gene end by 4 bases; junction bases not matched to a gene: 6.

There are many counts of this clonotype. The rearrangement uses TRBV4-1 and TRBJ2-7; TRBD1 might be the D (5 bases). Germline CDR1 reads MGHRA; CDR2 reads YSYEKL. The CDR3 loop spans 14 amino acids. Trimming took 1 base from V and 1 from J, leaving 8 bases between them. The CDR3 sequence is CASSQVAGSYEQYF. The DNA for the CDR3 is TGCGCCAGCAGCCAAGTGGCAGGGTCCTACGAGCAGTACTTC.

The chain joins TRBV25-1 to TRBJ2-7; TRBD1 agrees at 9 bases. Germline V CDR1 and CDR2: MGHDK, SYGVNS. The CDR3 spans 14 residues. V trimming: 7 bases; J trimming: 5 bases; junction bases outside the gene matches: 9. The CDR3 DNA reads TGTGCCAGCACACCGGACAGGGGATTCCACGAGCAGTACTTC. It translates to CASTPDRGFHEQYF.

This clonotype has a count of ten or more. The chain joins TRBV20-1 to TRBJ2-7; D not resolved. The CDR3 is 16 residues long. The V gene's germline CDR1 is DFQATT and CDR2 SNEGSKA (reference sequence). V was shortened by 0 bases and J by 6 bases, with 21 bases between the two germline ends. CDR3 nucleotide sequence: TGCAGTGCTAGAGACCTCCTACGGCCAGAAGTCTCCGAGCAGTACTTC. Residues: CSARDLLRPEVSEQYF.

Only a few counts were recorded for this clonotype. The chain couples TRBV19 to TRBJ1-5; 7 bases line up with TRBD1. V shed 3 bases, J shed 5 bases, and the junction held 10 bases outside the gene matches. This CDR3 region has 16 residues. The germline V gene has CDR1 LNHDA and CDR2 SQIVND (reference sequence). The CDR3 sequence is CASSMVDRAPYQPQHF. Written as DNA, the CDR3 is TGTGCCAGTAGTATGGTCGACAGGGCCCCTTATCAGCCCCAGCATTTT.

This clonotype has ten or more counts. Here the CDR3 reads CASSLDDGGSGRKTQYF. In DNA form, the CDR3 reads TGTGCCAGCAGCTTAGACGACGGGGGGTCCGGGAGGAAGACCCAGTACTTC. The V gene is TRBV7-9, the J gene TRBJ2-5, with TRBD2 matching over 7 bases. CDR3 length equals 17 residues. After removal of 1 base from V and 6 bases from J, the junction contained 14 bases not matched to a gene. The V gene's germline CDR1 is SEHNR and CDR2 FQNEAQ (reference sequence).

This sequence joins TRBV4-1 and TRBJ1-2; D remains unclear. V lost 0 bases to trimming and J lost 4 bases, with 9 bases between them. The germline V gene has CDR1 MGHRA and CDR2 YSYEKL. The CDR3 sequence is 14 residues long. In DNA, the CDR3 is TGCGCCAGCAGCCAAGATCCCCGGGTCTATGGCTACACCTTC. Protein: CASSQDPRVYGYTF.

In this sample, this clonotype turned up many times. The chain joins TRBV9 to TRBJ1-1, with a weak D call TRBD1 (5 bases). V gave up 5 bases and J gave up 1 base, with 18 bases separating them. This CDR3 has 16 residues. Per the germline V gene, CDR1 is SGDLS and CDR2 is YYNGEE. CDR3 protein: CASRVVGRGENTEAFF. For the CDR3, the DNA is TGTGCCAGCAGGGTGGTGGGGAGGGGAGAGAACACTGAAGCTTTCTTT.

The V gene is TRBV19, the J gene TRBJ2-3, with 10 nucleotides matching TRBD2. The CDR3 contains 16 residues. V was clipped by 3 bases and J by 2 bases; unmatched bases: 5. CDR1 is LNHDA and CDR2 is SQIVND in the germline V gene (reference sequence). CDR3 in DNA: TGTGCCAGTAGTATCACGCTAGCGGGGGCCACAGATACGCAGTATTTT. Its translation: CASSITLAGATDTQYF. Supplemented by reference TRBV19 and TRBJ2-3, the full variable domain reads DGGITQSPKYLFRKEGQNVTLSCEQNLNHDAMYWYRQDPGQGLRLIYYSQIVNDFQKGDIAEGYSVSREKKESFPLTVTSAQKNPTAFYLCASSITLAGATDTQYFGPGTRLTVL.

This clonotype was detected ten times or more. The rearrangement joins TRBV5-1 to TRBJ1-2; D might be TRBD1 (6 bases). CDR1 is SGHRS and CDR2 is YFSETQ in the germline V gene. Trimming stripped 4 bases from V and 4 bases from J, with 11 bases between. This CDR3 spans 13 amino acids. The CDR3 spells CASSTQGFYGYTF. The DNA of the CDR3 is TGCGCCAGCAGCACCCAGGGGTTCTATGGCTACACCTTC. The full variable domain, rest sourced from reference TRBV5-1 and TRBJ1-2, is KAGVTQTPRYLIKTRGQQVTLSCSPISGHRSVSWYQQTPGQGLQFLFEYFSETQRNKGNFPGRFSGRQFSNSRSEMNVSTLELGDSALYLCASSTQGFYGYTFGSGTRLTVV.

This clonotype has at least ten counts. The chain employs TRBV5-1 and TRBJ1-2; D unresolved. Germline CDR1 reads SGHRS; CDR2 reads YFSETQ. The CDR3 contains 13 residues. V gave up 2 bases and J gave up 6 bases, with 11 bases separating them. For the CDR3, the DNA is TGCGCCAGCAGCTTTACCGAGTCCGATGGCTACACCTTC. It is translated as CASSFTESDGYTF.

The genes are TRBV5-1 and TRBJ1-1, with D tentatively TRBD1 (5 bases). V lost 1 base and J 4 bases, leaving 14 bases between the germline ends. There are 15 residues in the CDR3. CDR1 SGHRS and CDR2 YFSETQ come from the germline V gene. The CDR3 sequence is CASSLSQDGGTEAFF. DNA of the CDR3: TGCGCCAGCAGCTTGTCTCAGGATGGGGGCACTGAAGCTTTCTTT. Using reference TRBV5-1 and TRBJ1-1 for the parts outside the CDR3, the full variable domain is KAGVTQTPRYLIKTRGQQVTLSCSPISGHRSVSWYQQTPGQGLQFLFEYFSETQRNKGNFPGRFSGRQFSNSRSEMNVSTLELGDSALYLCASSLSQDGGTEAFFGQGTRLTVV.

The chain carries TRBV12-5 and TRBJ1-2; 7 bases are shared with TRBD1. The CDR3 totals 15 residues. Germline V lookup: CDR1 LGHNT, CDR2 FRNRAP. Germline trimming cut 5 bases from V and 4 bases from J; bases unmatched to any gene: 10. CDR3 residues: CASGPGQSKFYGYTF. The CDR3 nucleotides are TGTGCTAGTGGTCCGGGACAGAGTAAATTCTATGGCTACACCTTC.

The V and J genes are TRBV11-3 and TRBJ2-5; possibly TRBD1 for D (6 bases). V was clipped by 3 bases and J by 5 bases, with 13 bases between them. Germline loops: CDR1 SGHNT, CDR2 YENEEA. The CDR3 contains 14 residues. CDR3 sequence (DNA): TGTGCCAGCAGCTTCGGCCCAGGGGAGGAGACCCAGTACTTC. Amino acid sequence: CASSFGPGEETQYF.

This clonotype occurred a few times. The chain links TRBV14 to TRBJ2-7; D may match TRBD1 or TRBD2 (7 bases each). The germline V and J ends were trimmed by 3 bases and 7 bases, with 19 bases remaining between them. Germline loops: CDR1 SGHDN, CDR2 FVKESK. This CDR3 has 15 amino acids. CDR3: CASSHLDRRRGEQYF. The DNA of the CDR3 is TGTGCCAGCAGCCACCTGGACAGGCGGCGGGGGGAGCAGTACTTC.

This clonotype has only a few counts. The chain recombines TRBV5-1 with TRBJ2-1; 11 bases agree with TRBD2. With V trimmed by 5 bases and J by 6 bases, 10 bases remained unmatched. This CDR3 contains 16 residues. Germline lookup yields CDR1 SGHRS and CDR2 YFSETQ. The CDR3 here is CASRGDLAGGVNEQFF. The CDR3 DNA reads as TGCGCCAGCAGGGGGGACCTAGCGGGGGGAGTCAATGAGCAGTTCTTC.

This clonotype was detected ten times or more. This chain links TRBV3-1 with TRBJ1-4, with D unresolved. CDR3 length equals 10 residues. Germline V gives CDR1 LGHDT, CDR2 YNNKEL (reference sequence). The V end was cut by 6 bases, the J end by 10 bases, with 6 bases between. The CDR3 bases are TGTGCCAGCAGAGGTTCAAAACTGTTTTTT. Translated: CASRGSKLFF.